This T cell receptor (beta chain) was identified during a study of shared clonotypes between healthy human individuals. General study points: Naive subsets generally exceeded memory subsets in estimated richness.

Germline V gene data show CDR1 as KGHSH and CDR2 as LQKENI. CDR3 length: 15 residues. V dropped 5 bases and J dropped 0 bases, with 11 bases sitting between them. The assay used deep level. Profiling relied on immunoSEQ multiplex PCR, and the TCRdb table lists in-frame clones only, not all of them. The sample contains about 2 million clones, 85% to 95% of which appear only once. Points on this clone: Its antigen remains unknown.

V is TRBV18 and J is TRBJ1-3, with D uncertain. This TCR was sampled from a man between 18 and 29 years old in good health. Input material: naive CD4+ T cells sorted from blood. Documented subset: CD45RA+ positively selected. CDR3 residues: CASSDTLSSGNTIYF. In nucleotides, the CDR3 is TGTGCCAGCTCAGATACCCTAAGCTCTGGAAACACCATATATTTT.